These 31 T cell receptor beta chains share one sample of origin, sequenced in a study of cytomegalovirus exposure and HLA in healthy donors. Researchers ran the PCR with 60 Vbeta and 13 Jbeta primers. The repertoire was sequenced with immunoSEQ multiplex PCR; TCRdb's copy has only in-frame clones and lacks some. Of around 100,000 clones in the sample, approximately 78% were seen once. Material for sequencing was PBMCs. The receptors here all came from a woman between 40 and 55 years old in good health and CMV-seropositive.

This clone was observed a single time. The gene calls are TRBV27 and TRBJ2-7, with D possibly being TRBD2 (6 bases). Germline CDR1 is MNHEY and CDR2 is SMNVEV (reference sequence). Deletions cut 6 bases from V and 4 bases from J, with 19 bases between. CDR3 size: 15 residues. CDR3 bases: TGTGCCAGCAGCACGGATGGCGTGGAGGGTTACGAGCAGTACTTC. As protein: CASSTDGVEGYEQYF.

This chain links TRBV11-3 with TRBJ1-1, with a possible D match to TRBD1 (6 bases). With 0 bases removed from V and 1 base from J, the gap between germline ends came to 15 bases. Germline V gives CDR1 SGHNT, CDR2 YENEEA. The CDR3 sequence is 17 residues long. The CDR3 loop reads CASSLDPGVVGNTEAFF. CDR3 DNA sequence: TGTGCCAGCAGCTTAGATCCAGGGGTCGTTGGGAACACTGAAGCTTTCTTT.

The rearrangement uses TRBV20-1 and TRBJ2-7; D is uncertain. The V gene lost 7 bases and the J gene lost 6 bases, with 13 bases spanning the gap. Germline CDR1 DFQATT, CDR2 SNEGSKA (reference sequence). CDR3 length equals 11 residues. The CDR3 nucleotides read TGCAGTGTAGCCCAAGTACCCGAGCAGTACTTC. Translation: CSVAQVPEQYF.

This chain uses TRBV7-2 with TRBJ1-1, with D maybe TRBD1 (6 bases). Trimming took off 5 bases at V and 2 bases at J, with 12 bases between the two ends. CDR1 and CDR2 from the germline V gene are SGHTA and FQGNSA. The CDR3 totals 14 residues. The CDR3 bases are TGTGCCAGCAGCCGCCGACAGGCCAACACTGAAGCTTTCTTT. As protein: CASSRRQANTEAFF.

This clone was seen a handful of times. The J gene is TRBJ2-1, the V gene TRBV11-2, with D tentatively TRBD1 (6 bases). The V end was cut by 3 bases, the J end by 12 bases, with 12 bases between. The CDR3 totals 12 residues. From germline, CDR1 is SGHAT and CDR2 FQNNGV. The CDR3 region has the DNA TGTGCCAGCAGCTTGGAACAGGGCGGGCAGTTCTTC. Encoded protein: CASSLEQGGQFF.

The chain joins TRBV6-6 to TRBJ2-1; TRBD1 aligns across 7 bases. The V gene's germline CDR1 is MNHNY and CDR2 SVGAGI (reference sequence). This CDR3 has 14 residues. With V trimmed by 0 bases and J by 6 bases, 2 bases remained unmatched. The CDR3 DNA is TGTGCCAGCAGTTACTCGACAGGGTTCAATGAGCAGTTCTTC. Translation gives CASSYSTGFNEQFF.

This clone was seen a few times. The CDR3 loop is CASSSKQDSGNTIYF. The CDR3 DNA sequence: TGTGCCAGCAGCTCAAAGCAAGACTCTGGAAACACCATATATTTT. This sequence joins TRBV5-4 and TRBJ1-3; D is uncertain. The CDR3 spans 15 residues. V was shortened by 3 bases and J by 0 bases, with 10 bases between the two germline ends. Germline CDR1 reads SGHNT; CDR2 reads YYREEE (reference sequence).

The V gene is TRBV30, the J gene TRBJ2-3; 9 nucleotides line up with TRBD2. CDR3 size: 16 residues. The ends lost 5 bases at V and 4 bases at J; junction bases unmatched: 13. Per germline, CDR1 GTSNPN and CDR2 SVGIG (reference sequence). CDR3 protein: CAWLLFSGSPPDTQYF. The CDR3 DNA follows: TGTGCCTGGCTTCTTTTTAGCGGGAGTCCCCCAGATACGCAGTATTTT.

The CDR3 loop reads CASSRQGTNEKLFF. DNA for the CDR3: TGTGCCAGCAGTCGACAGGGAACCAATGAAAAACTGTTTTTT. The chain couples TRBV25-1 to TRBJ1-4; 7 nucleotides line up with TRBD1. Germline assignment: CDR1 MGHDK and CDR2 SYGVNS. The V segment lost 5 bases and the J segment 5 bases; nucleotides outside the gene matches: 5. This CDR3 contains 14 residues.

The chain carries TRBV7-6 and TRBJ2-5, with 10 bases lining up with TRBD2. The V gene end was trimmed by 5 bases and the J gene end by 5 bases; junction bases not matched to a gene: 11. Germline V gene lookup returns CDR1 SGHVS and CDR2 FNYEAQ. This CDR3 spans 16 amino acids. The CDR3 here is CASSQNRAGGRETQYF. The CDR3 DNA is TGTGCCAGCAGCCAAAACAGAGCGGGAGGGCGGGAGACCCAGTACTTC.

CDR3 sequence (DNA): TGTGCCAGCAGTGAAGCCCCCGGGACAATGAGCTACGAGCAGTACTTC. Translating it yields CASSEAPGTMSYEQYF. The chain joins TRBV2 to TRBJ2-5; maybe TRBD1 (6 bases). The DNA end is a closer match to TRBJ2-7, so the J assignment may be wrong. Per the germline V gene, CDR1 is SNHLY and CDR2 is FYNNEI. The CDR3 covers 16 residues.

The gene calls are TRBV7-6 and TRBJ2-7, with a possible D match to TRBD2 (6 bases). The CDR3 is 13 amino acids. Germline V gene lookup returns CDR1 SGHVS and CDR2 FNYEAQ. The V and J ends lost 4 bases and 5 bases respectively, with 12 bases between them. Here the CDR3 DNA reads TGTGCCAGCAGCTCAACAACGGGAGACGAGCAGTACTTC. Translating gives CASSSTTGDEQYF.

CDR3: CASSEGARTKNIQYF. CDR3 coding DNA: TGTGCCAGTAGTGAGGGGGCGCGTACCAAAAACATTCAGTACTTC. J is TRBJ2-4 and V is TRBV19, with 7 bases identical to TRBD1. V gave up 5 bases and J gave up 2 bases; unmatched junction bases: 6. The CDR3 is made up of 15 amino acids. From germline, CDR1 is LNHDA and CDR2 SQIVND (reference sequence). The full variable domain, with the rest looked up from reference TRBV19 and TRBJ2-4, is DGGITQSPKYLFRKEGQNVTLSCEQNLNHDAMYWYRQDPGQGLRLIYYSQIVNDFQKGDIAEGYSVSREKKESFPLTVTSAQKNPTAFYLCASSEGARTKNIQYFGAGTRLSVL.

The rearrangement joins TRBV28 to TRBJ1-6, with a possible D match to TRBD1 (5 bases). The germline gives CDR1 MDHEN, CDR2 SYDVKM. The CDR3 is 13 amino acids. V was cut by 8 bases and J by 9 bases, with 14 bases left in between. CDR3 nucleotide sequence: TGTGCCAGCGGTCTTAGGGGTAGTTCACCCCTCCACTTT. Protein sequence: CASGLRGSSPLHF.

The V and J genes are TRBV4-2 and TRBJ2-5, with 12 bases that match TRBD1. Losses at the gene ends were 2 bases for V and 12 bases for J; bases not matched to a gene: 10. This CDR3 spans 15 amino acids. CDR1 LGHNA and CDR2 YNFKEQ come from the germline V gene. CDR3 bases: TGTGCCAGCAGCCAAACCGGGACAGGGGGCCAGGGGGAGTACTTC. Translating it yields CASSQTGTGGQGEYF.

CDR3 DNA: TGTGCCAGCAGTCCCTCATTAGCGGGAGGGACAGATACGCAGTATTTT. Protein product: CASSPSLAGGTDTQYF. The chain employs TRBV2 and TRBJ2-3, with TRBD2 identical over 11 bases. The CDR3 has 16 amino acids. V lost 5 bases and J lost 3; bases outside the gene matches: 7. Germline-derived CDR1 and CDR2 are SNHLY and FYNNEI.

The chain carries TRBV7-6 and TRBJ2-1, with 9 bases fitting TRBD1. This CDR3 is built from 17 residues. J lost 4 bases, V lost 6 bases, and 13 bases had no gene match. Germline V gene sequence: CDR1 SGHVS, CDR2 FNYEAQ. The CDR3 sequence: CASSTTQDRGFYNEQFF. CDR3 sequence (DNA): TGTGCCAGCAGTACCACCCAGGACAGGGGATTTTACAATGAGCAGTTCTTC.

The rearrangement joins TRBV4-3 to TRBJ1-2, with D perhaps matching TRBD1 (5 bases). The germline V and J ends were trimmed by 1 base and 3 bases, with 9 bases remaining between them. This CDR3 is built from 14 residues. Germline CDR1 reads LGHNA; CDR2 reads YSLEER. The CDR3 region is CASSQAEGDYGYTF. The CDR3 nucleotides are TGCGCCAGCAGCCAAGCGGAAGGGGACTATGGCTACACCTTC.

This clone was seen just once. This rearrangement joins TRBV18 to TRBJ1-1, with D possibly being TRBD1 (5 bases). V lost 6 bases and J 2 bases, leaving 22 bases between the germline ends. This CDR3 region has 17 residues. Germline values: CDR1 KGHSH, CDR2 LQKENI. CDR3 in amino acids: CASSPQGAGWINTEAFF. The CDR3 region has the DNA TGTGCCAGCTCGCCTCAGGGAGCGGGATGGATAAACACTGAAGCTTTCTTT.

The V call is TRBV7-6, the J call TRBJ2-3; D is ambiguous. The CDR3 contains 14 residues. Germline V CDR1 and CDR2: SGHVS, FNYEAQ. Trimming removed 0 bases at V and 5 bases at J, with 9 bases between. In DNA form, the CDR3 reads TGTGCCAGCAGCTTAGCCCTAGTTGGAGATACGCAGTATTTT. Its protein is CASSLALVGDTQYF.

V usage is TRBV7-2 and J usage is TRBJ2-3; D gene uncertain. Trimming pared 5 bases from V and 0 bases from J, leaving 15 bases between. There are 16 residues in the CDR3. The germline V gene has CDR1 SGHTA and CDR2 FQGNSA. In DNA form, the CDR3 reads TGTGCCAGCAGCCCAGGATTTGGTTCTAGCACAGATACGCAGTATTTT. Translating gives CASSPGFGSSTDTQYF.

The chain links TRBV5-5 to TRBJ2-5, with TRBD1 identical over 7 bases. V trimming: 4 bases; J trimming: 0 bases; junction bases outside the gene matches: 6. This CDR3 comprises 15 residues. From germline, CDR1 is SGHKS and CDR2 YYEKEE (reference sequence). CDR3 in amino acids: CASSPGDRHQETQYF. CDR3 nucleotides: TGTGCCAGCAGCCCTGGGGACAGACACCAAGAGACCCAGTACTTC.

This chain connects TRBV27 to TRBJ2-3, with no clear D. Germline CDR1 MNHEY, CDR2 SMNVEV (reference sequence). Trimming pared 9 bases from V and 5 bases from J, leaving 9 bases between. The CDR3 runs to 11 residues. CDR3 coding DNA: TGTGCCAGTATAGCTAGAGATACGCAGTATTTT. The encoded protein is CASIARDTQYF.

The CDR3 nucleotides read TGTGCCAGCAGCGTAGCCGGACAGGGGGTTGACGAGCAGTACTTC. This gives the protein CASSVAGQGVDEQYF. The rearrangement joins TRBV9 to TRBJ2-7; 10 bases are shared with TRBD1. The CDR3 consists of 15 residues. The germline CDR1 and CDR2 sequences are SGDLS and YYNGEE. J was trimmed by 5 bases and V by 0 bases; bases with no gene match: 5.

J is TRBJ2-6 and V is TRBV19, with 9 bases lining up with TRBD1. The CDR3 extends over 16 amino acids. Unmatched junction bases numbered 8, after V lost 10 bases and J lost 1 base. Per the germline V gene, CDR1 is LNHDA and CDR2 is SQIVND (reference sequence). DNA of the CDR3: TGTGCCACTATCCCGGGACAGGGATCTGGGGCCAACGTCCTGACTTTC. This sequence encodes CATIPGQGSGANVLTF.

This chain links TRBV28 with TRBJ2-5; D gene ambiguous. The J call is in doubt because the DNA end fits TRBJ2-7 better. CDR1 MDHEN and CDR2 SYDVKM come from the germline V gene. This CDR3 has 14 amino acids. CDR3 bases: TGTGCCAGCAGTTTTAGTCCCTACCTCTACGAGCAGTACTTC. Amino acid sequence: CASSFSPYLYEQYF.

This sequence joins TRBV6-5 and TRBJ2-7; TRBD2 aligns across 12 bases. Germline V lookup: CDR1 MNHEY, CDR2 SVGAGI. Trimming removed 6 bases from V and 6 bases from J; junction bases left unmatched: 9. The CDR3 runs 15 residues. CDR3 protein: CASRVTSGRNSEQYF. Written as DNA, the CDR3 is TGTGCCAGCAGAGTGACTAGCGGGAGAAATTCCGAGCAGTACTTC.

CDR3 residues: CASSARTGSTDTQYF. The CDR3 DNA is TGTGCCAGCAGCGCCAGGACAGGGAGCACAGATACGCAGTATTTT. The gene calls are TRBV9 and TRBJ2-3; 8 nucleotides align to TRBD1. CDR3 length: 15 residues. Germline V gives CDR1 SGDLS, CDR2 YYNGEE. The V and J ends lost 3 bases and 0 bases, in that order; junction bases with no gene match: 3. The whole variable domain, remainder taken from reference TRBV9 and TRBJ2-3, is DSGVTQTPKHLITATGQRVTLRCSPRSGDLSVYWYQQSLDQGLQFLIQYYNGEERAKGNILERFSAQQFPDLHSELNLSSLELGDSALYFCASSARTGSTDTQYFGPGTRLTVL.

V usage is TRBV28 and J usage is TRBJ2-3, with a possible D match to TRBD1 (5 bases). CDR1 and CDR2 (germline): MDHEN, SYDVKM. There are 13 residues in the CDR3. V was clipped by 4 bases and J by 6 bases, with 11 bases between them. This CDR3 reads CASSSLGADTQYF. CDR3 sequence (DNA): TGTGCCAGCAGTTCCCTAGGGGCGGATACGCAGTATTTT.

The gene calls are TRBV6-5 and TRBJ2-5; maybe TRBD2 (6 bases). Trimming shortened V by 4 bases and J by 7 bases, and 22 bases separated the two germline ends. The CDR3 is made up of 16 amino acids. Germline lookup yields CDR1 MNHEY and CDR2 SVGAGI. CDR3 in amino acids: CASSFYRPGLRGTQYF. The CDR3 nucleotides read TGTGCCAGCAGTTTCTACCGCCCGGGACTGCGGGGGACCCAGTACTTC.

The chain couples TRBV6-8 to TRBJ2-5; TRBD1 agrees at 12 bases. The CDR3 is 18 amino acids. V was clipped by 6 bases and J by 3 bases; unmatched bases: 14. Germline V gene lookup returns CDR1 MNHGY and CDR2 SAAAGT. The CDR3 protein is CASSLSGTGGPKEETQYF. CDR3 bases: TGTGCCAGCAGCCTTTCCGGGACAGGGGGCCCTAAGGAAGAGACCCAGTACTTC.